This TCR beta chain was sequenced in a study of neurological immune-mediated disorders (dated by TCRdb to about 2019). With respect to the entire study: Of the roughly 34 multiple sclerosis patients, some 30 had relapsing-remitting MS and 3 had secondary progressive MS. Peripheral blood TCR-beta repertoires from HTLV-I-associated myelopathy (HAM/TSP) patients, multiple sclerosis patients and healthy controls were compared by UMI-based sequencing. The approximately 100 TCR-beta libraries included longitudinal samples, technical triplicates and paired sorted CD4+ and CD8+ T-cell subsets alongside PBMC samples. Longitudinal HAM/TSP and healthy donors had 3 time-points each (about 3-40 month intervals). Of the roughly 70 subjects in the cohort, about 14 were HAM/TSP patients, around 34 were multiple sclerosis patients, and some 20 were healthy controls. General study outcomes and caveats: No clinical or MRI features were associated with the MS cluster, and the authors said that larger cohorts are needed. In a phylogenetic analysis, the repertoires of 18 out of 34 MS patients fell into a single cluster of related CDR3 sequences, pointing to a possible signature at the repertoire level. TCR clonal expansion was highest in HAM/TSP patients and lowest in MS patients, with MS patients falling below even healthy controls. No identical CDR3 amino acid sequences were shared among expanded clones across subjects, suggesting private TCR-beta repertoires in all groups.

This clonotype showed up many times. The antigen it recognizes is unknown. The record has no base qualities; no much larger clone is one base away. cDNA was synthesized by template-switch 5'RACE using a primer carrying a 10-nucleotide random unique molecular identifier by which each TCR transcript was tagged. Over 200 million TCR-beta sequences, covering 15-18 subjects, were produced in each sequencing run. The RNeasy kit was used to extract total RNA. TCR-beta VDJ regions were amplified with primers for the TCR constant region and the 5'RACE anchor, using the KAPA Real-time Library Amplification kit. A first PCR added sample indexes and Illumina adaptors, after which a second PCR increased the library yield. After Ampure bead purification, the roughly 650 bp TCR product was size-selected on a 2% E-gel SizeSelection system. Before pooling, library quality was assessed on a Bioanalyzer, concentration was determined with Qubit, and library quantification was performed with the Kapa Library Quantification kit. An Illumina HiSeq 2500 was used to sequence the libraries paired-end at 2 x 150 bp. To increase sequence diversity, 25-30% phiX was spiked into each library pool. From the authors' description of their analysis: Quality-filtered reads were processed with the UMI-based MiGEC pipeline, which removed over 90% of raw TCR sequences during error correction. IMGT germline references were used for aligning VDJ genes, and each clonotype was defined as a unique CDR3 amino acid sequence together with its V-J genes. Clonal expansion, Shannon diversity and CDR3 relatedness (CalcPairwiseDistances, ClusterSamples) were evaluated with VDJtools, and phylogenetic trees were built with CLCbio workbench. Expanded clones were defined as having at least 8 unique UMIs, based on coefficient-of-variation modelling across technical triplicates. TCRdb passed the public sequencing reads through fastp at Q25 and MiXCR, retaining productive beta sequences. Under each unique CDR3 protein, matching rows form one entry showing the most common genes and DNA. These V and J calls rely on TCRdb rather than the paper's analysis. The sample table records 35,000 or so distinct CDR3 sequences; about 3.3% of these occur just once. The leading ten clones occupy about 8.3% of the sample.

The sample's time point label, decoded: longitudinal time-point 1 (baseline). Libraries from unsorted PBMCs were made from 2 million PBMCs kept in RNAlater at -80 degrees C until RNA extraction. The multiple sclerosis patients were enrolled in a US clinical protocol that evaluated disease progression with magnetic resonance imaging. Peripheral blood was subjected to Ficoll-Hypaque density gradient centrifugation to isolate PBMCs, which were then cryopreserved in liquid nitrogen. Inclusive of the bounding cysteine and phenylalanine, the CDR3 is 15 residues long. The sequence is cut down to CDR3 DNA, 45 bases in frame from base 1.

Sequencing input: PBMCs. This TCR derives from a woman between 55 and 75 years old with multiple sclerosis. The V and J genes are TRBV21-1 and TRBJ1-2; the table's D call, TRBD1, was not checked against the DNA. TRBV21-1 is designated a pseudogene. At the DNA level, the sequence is TGTGCCAGCCAAAGACATCCAACGACAGGGTATGGCTACACCTTC. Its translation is CASQRHPTTGYGYTF.